This TCR beta chain was recovered during a study of spatial heterogeneity in lung cancer. Study-wide background: Available follow-up PBMC samples were sequenced, at a median of roughly 2 years post-resection.

In this sample, this clonotype turned up a few times. Every cDNA TCR molecule received its own unique molecular identifier. Each CDR3 protein is one row after TCRdb ran MiXCR on the 5' RACE reads. The sample records 100,000 to 120,000 distinct CDR3 sequences, less than 14% being singletons. The time point denotes: blood at routine non-recurrence follow-up after resection. V was clipped by 6 bases and J by 7 bases, with 18 bases between them. The CDR3 runs to 14 residues. Germline loops: CDR1 MNHNS, CDR2 SASEGT. This specimen consisted of PBMCs, obtained at follow-up. The clonotype was recovered from a female donor with early-stage non-small cell lung cancer. The chain employs TRBV6-1 and TRBJ2-5; a possible D gene is TRBD1 (5 bases). CDR3: CASRDILRTGTQYF. In DNA, the CDR3 is TGTGCCAGCAGGGACATACTGAGGACGGGGACCCAGTACTTC.